Presented here are 20 T cell receptor beta chains from one specimen sequenced in a study of ipilimumab plus nivolumab after autologous stem cell transplantation listed by TCRdb under 2021. Preparation of the library involved the immunoSEQ multiplex PCR assay. What TCRdb holds here is the immuneACCESS table cut down to in-frame rearrangements. Part of the clones is not present; checked against another copy, under half of the missing clones reflect an unresolved V gene, and the others are unexplained. Within this sample are about 9,800 clones, with 60% to 80% of them counted one time only. 19% of the sample rests with the top ten. This specimen consisted of PBMCs, obtained in a trial of ipilimumab plus nivolumab as post-transplant consolidation. The receptor source for this set is a female donor with multiple myeloma.

The chain is built from TRBV7-6 and TRBJ2-5; weak D call: TRBD1 (5 bases). There are 18 residues in the CDR3. Between the trimmed V and J ends, which lost 4 bases and 0 bases, there was a span of 21 bases. Germline V gene lookup returns CDR1 SGHVS and CDR2 FNYEAQ. CDR3 bases: TGTGCCAGCAGCTCCTCCCCCGTGGGGCAGACGTACCAAGAGACCCAGTACTTC. Translation: CASSSSPVGQTYQETQYF. Full variable domain (remainder filled in from reference TRBV7-6 and TRBJ2-5): GAGVSQSPRYKVTKRGQDVALRCDPISGHVSLYWYRQALGQGPEFLTYFNYEAQQDKSGLPNDRFSAERPEGSISTLTIQRTEQRDSAMYRCASSSSPVGQTYQETQYFGPGTRLLVL.

This rearrangement joins TRBV7-3 to TRBJ2-7, with TRBD1 identical over 7 bases. The CDR3 runs to 15 residues. Looked up from germline, CDR1 is SGHTA and CDR2 is FQGTGA. The trim removed 0 bases at V and 6 bases at J, leaving 8 bases unmatched. This chain's CDR3 is CASSLTRTEGAEQYF. For the CDR3, the DNA is TGTGCCAGCAGCTTAACCAGGACAGAGGGGGCCGAGCAGTACTTC.

The CDR3 sequence: CASSQTGTSGGRRETQYF. The DNA of the CDR3 is TGTGCCAGTAGTCAAACCGGGACTAGCGGGGGCCGAAGGGAGACCCAGTACTTC. V is TRBV19 and J is TRBJ2-5, with 14 bases fitting TRBD2. Germline V lookup: CDR1 LNHDA, CDR2 SQIVND (reference sequence). The CDR3 covers 18 residues. J gave up 5 bases and V 5 bases, and 13 bases lay outside the gene matches.

This clone has more than one count but fewer than ten. The chain links TRBV19 to TRBJ1-2; 8 bases agree with TRBD1. Germline CDR1 and CDR2: LNHDA and SQIVND (reference sequence). The CDR3 is 15 amino acids. Trimming at V came to 7 bases and at J to 4 bases, leaving 11 bases not matched to a gene. CDR3 DNA sequence: TGTGCCAGTAACTCGGGACAGGAGGGCGGCTATGGCTACACCTTC. Its translation is CASNSGQEGGYGYTF.

The count of this clone is one. V is TRBV21-1 and J is TRBJ2-7. TRBV21-1 is recorded as a pseudogene. This CDR3 contains 15 residues. The CDR3 reads CASSKGSLVGYEQYF. DNA for the CDR3: TGTGCCAGCAGCAAAGGGTCATTGGTTGGCTACGAGCAGTACTTC.

The gene calls are TRBV2 and TRBJ1-5; D is ambiguous. The V and J ends lost 0 bases and 8 bases respectively, with 8 bases between them. Looked up from germline, CDR1 is SNHLY and CDR2 is FYNNEI. The CDR3 is made up of 13 amino acids. CDR3 amino acids: CASSEASEKPQHF. The CDR3 DNA follows: TGTGCCAGCAGTGAAGCTTCGGAAAAGCCCCAGCATTTT.

The rearrangement joins TRBV19 to TRBJ1-5; no clear D. The CDR3 contains 16 residues. CDR1 and CDR2 from the germline V gene are LNHDA and SQIVND (reference sequence). Trimming cost V 3 bases and J 3 bases, with 15 bases left between them. The CDR3 DNA is TGTGCCAGTAGTATCGGGTACGGGTTAGTCAATCAGCCCCAGCATTTT. This translates into CASSIGYGLVNQPQHF.

The V gene is TRBV14, the J gene TRBJ1-1, with TRBD1 as a possible D gene (5 bases). Germline lookup yields CDR1 SGHDN and CDR2 FVKESK. The CDR3 runs 11 residues. V lost 1 base, J lost 10 bases, and 7 bases lay in between. The CDR3 protein is CASSQGGGAFF. CDR3 nucleotides: TGTGCCAGCAGCCAAGGGGGGGGAGCTTTCTTT.

V gene TRBV10-3 combines with J gene TRBJ2-1; a weak D match, TRBD2 (5 bases). V was pared by 2 bases and J by 5 bases, with 19 bases between. The CDR3 length is 17 residues. Germline V gene data show CDR1 as ENHRY and CDR2 as SYGVKD. For the CDR3, the DNA is TGTGCCATCAGTGAGAAACTAGTCCTGGGCCCAAACAATGAGCAGTTCTTC. It translates to CAISEKLVLGPNNEQFF.

This chain connects TRBV5-1 to TRBJ2-7, with TRBD1 matching over 9 bases. Looked up from germline, CDR1 is SGHRS and CDR2 is YFSETQ. This CDR3 has 14 residues. With V trimmed by 2 bases and J by 8 bases, 8 bases remained unmatched. The CDR3 loop reads CASSFDRGNNQQYF. The DNA for the CDR3 is TGCGCCAGCAGCTTTGACAGGGGGAATAACCAGCAGTACTTC.

This clone was seen a few times. The chain joins TRBV9 to TRBJ2-3; D tentatively fits TRBD1 or TRBD2 (5 bases each). The CDR3 covers 15 residues. The V end was cut by 0 bases, the J end by 6 bases, with 14 bases between. CDR1 is SGDLS, CDR2 YYNGEE, per germline. The DNA of the CDR3 is TGTGCCAGCAGCGTAGTCCCGGGTGAGGGGGATACGCAGTATTTT. This sequence encodes CASSVVPGEGDTQYF.

This sequence joins TRBV6-6 and TRBJ2-1; D is uncertain. Germline CDR1 reads MNHNY; CDR2 reads SVGAGI (reference sequence). V lost 3 bases and J lost 10, with 7 bases in between. This CDR3 has 11 amino acids. The CDR3 DNA reads TGTGCCAGCAGTTATAGCCAGGAGCAGTTCTTC. Translating gives CASSYSQEQFF.

The rearrangement joins TRBV7-8 to TRBJ2-2, with D possibly being TRBD1 (5 bases). Trimming pared 7 bases from V and 2 bases from J, leaving 11 bases between. Germline V CDR1 and CDR2: SGHVS, FQNEAQ. This CDR3 contains 14 residues. The CDR3 DNA follows: TGTGCCAGCAACCCAGGGCCCAACACCGGGGAGCTGTTTTTT. Protein product: CASNPGPNTGELFF.

V gene TRBV11-2 combines with J gene TRBJ2-7, with unresolved D. CDR3 length: 12 residues. V dropped 5 bases and J dropped 0 bases, with 5 bases sitting between them. Germline V gene lookup returns CDR1 SGHAT and CDR2 FQNNGV. Here the CDR3 reads CASSPSSYEQYF. Here the CDR3 DNA reads TGTGCCAGCAGCCCTAGCTCCTACGAGCAGTACTTC.

This clone is deemed medium-sized. The rearrangement joins TRBV27 to TRBJ1-2, with a weak D call TRBD1 (5 bases). The CDR3 is 12 amino acids. The V gene lost 6 bases and the J gene lost 4 bases, with 9 bases spanning the gap. Germline values: CDR1 MNHEY, CDR2 SMNVEV (reference sequence). This CDR3 is CASSREGYGYTF. CDR3 sequence (DNA): TGTGCCAGCAGCAGGGAGGGCTATGGCTACACCTTC.

The chain employs TRBV7-2 and TRBJ2-3, with D perhaps matching TRBD2 (5 bases). Germline V lookup: CDR1 SGHTA, CDR2 FQGNSA. The CDR3 is 14 residues long. The V end lost 5 bases, the J end lost 3 bases, and 12 bases lay between the germline ends. The CDR3 reads CASSIIERTDTQYF. The CDR3 DNA is TGTGCCAGCAGCATAATAGAGCGGACAGATACGCAGTATTTT.

In this sample, this clone turned up a few times. This rearrangement joins TRBV10-3 to TRBJ2-1, with 12 bases matching TRBD2. Germline CDR1 is ENHRY and CDR2 is SYGVKD. This CDR3 has 15 amino acids. V lost 3 bases and J lost 7; bases outside the gene matches: 4. CDR3 protein: CAISETTSGSNEQFF. For the CDR3, the DNA is TGTGCCATCAGTGAAACGACTAGCGGGAGTAATGAGCAGTTCTTC.

The CDR3 loop reads CASSSPGDGGLNEQFF. In DNA form, the CDR3 reads TGTGCCAGCAGCTCTCCGGGCGACGGAGGTCTAAATGAGCAGTTCTTC. The V gene is TRBV11-2, the J gene TRBJ2-1, with D maybe TRBD2 (5 bases). Germline CDR1 and CDR2: SGHAT and FQNNGV. Trimming pared 4 bases from V and 7 bases from J, leaving 20 bases between. The CDR3 is 16 residues long. Based on the CDR3 plus reference TRBV11-2 and TRBJ2-1, the full variable domain is EAGVAQSPRYKIIEKRQSVAFWCNPISGHATLYWYQQILGQGPKLLIQFQNNGVVDDSQLPKDRFSAERLKGVDSTLKIQPAKLEDSAVYLCASSSPGDGGLNEQFFGPGTRLTVL.

This clone was seen just once. The chain has TRBV19 and TRBJ2-1; 7 nucleotides line up with TRBD1. The J segment lost 7 bases and the V segment lost 1 base, leaving 4 bases of the junction unmatched. From germline, CDR1 is LNHDA and CDR2 SQIVND (reference sequence). This CDR3 contains 14 residues. CDR3 in DNA: TGTGCCAGTAGTATAGGGGGGACAGTAAATGAGCAGTTCTTC. Its protein product is CASSIGGTVNEQFF.

The chain employs TRBV9 and TRBJ1-3; TRBD1 aligns across 8 bases. This CDR3 region has 16 residues. V trimming: 0 bases; J trimming: 3 bases; junction bases outside the gene matches: 5. CDR1 is SGDLS, CDR2 YYNGEE, per germline. Here the CDR3 DNA reads TGTGCCAGCAGCGTAGCGGCAGGGGGCTTTGGAAACACCATATATTTT. Translated: CASSVAAGGFGNTIYF.